This T cell receptor (beta chain) emerged from a study of blood T cell repertoires in COVID-19. The table came from immunoSEQ multiplex PCR; TCRdb's copy has only in-frame clones and leaves some out. Counted here are over 200,000 clones, around 88% occurring once; the ten biggest clones make up approximately 1.5%. This CDR3 spans 18 amino acids. Trimming pared 0 bases from V and 6 bases from J, leaving 21 bases between. CDR1 is ENHRY, CDR2 SYGVKD, per germline. Material for sequencing was peripheral blood. The rearrangement joins TRBV10-3 to TRBJ2-4; D perhaps matches TRBD2 (5 bases). The TCR comes from a young man with active or convalescent COVID-19. CDR3 amino acids: CAISESPPSEVLRNIQYF. The CDR3 nucleotides are TGTGCCATCAGTGAGTCCCCCCCGTCGGAGGTACTTAGAAACATTCAGTACTTC.